This TCR beta chain is drawn from a study of T cells after yellow fever vaccination. MiXCR, applied by TCRdb to the 5' RACE reads, yields one record per CDR3 protein. The data show about 170,000 distinct CDR3 sequences, approximately 9.9% seen once. This clonotype was counted ten times or more. The clonotype was recovered from a young man who received the YFV17D yellow fever vaccine. This specimen was CD8+ T cells sorted from PBMCs, taken 15 days after the yellow fever booster vaccination.

The DNA for the CDR3 is TGCGCCAGCAGCTTGGCGGTGAGTAGCTCCTACGAGCAGTACTTC. This sequence encodes CASSLAVSSSYEQYF. The V and J genes are TRBV5-1 and TRBJ2-7; D unclear. From germline, CDR1 is SGHRS and CDR2 YFSETQ. V was trimmed by 0 bases and J by 0 bases, leaving 10 bases between them. The length of the CDR3 is 15 residues.